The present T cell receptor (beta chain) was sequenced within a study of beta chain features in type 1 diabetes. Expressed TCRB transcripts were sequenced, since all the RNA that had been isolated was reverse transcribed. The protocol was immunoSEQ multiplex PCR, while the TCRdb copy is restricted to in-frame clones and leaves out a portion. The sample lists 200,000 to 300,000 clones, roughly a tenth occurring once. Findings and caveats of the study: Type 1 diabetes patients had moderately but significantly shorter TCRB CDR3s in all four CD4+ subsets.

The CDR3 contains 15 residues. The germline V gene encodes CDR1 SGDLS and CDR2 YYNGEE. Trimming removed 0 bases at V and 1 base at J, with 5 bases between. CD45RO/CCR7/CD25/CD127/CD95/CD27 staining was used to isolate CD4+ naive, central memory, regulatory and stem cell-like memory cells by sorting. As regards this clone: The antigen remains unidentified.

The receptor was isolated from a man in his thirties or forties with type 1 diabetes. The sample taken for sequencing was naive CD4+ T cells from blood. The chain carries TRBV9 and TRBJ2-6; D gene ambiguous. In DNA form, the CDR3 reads TGTGCCAGCAGCGTAGAGCCGTCTGGGGCCAACGTCCTGACTTTC. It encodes CASSVEPSGANVLTF.